Detailed here is one TCR beta chain. No cognate antigen has been identified for it. Base quality data are lacking; no much larger clone is found one base away. The method behind the library was the immunoSEQ multiplex PCR assay. The study's processing was this. A statistical classification framework was developed to diagnose cytomegalovirus status using the catalog of TCR beta chain sequences. TCRdb holds this immuneACCESS table with in-frame rearrangements only. Some clones are missing; in checked studies, unresolved V genes explain under half, and the rest has no known cause. For V, J and clone size, that table is used; D and trimming come from the DNA. In all, the sample holds about 79,000 clones, and more than 85% of those were seen once. 3% to 4.5% of the sample is taken by the ten largest. The data derive from a study of cytomegalovirus exposure and HLA in healthy donors (dated by TCRdb to about 2017). Some background on the complete study: The 666 repertoires of the first cohort and the roughly 120 validation repertoires were produced on the same platform, according to a later analysis. Besides the first cohort of 666 subjects, a separate validation cohort made up of 95 to 150 different subjects was used. The study aimed to test whether cataloging public T cell receptors could reveal signatures of past pathogen exposure. The study combined high-throughput TCR immunosequencing, statistical association of individual TCRs with disease status, and machine learning to predict cytomegalovirus infection status.

Separate from the approximately 690-subject first cohort, the validation cohort of 90 to 150 subjects was the group to which the donors belonged. At the junction V is shortened by 5 bases and J by 4 bases; bases outside the gene matches: 3. From the cysteine up to the phenylalanine, the CDR3 has a length of 15 residues. The only DNA kept is the CDR3, 45 bases in frame from the first base. CDR1 MNHEY and CDR2 SVGAGI were looked up in the germline V gene. Results and caveats for the whole study, not just this receptor: A later analysis found that TCRs clustered in the first cohort also tended to co-occur in the 100 to 150 validation repertoires, with approximately 94% of cluster scores above 0. A total of 150 to 200 TCR beta chains were listed by the study as associated with cytomegalovirus. The validation cohort had no HLA typing available for a later analysis, so co-occurrence within that cohort was assessed over all 120 or so repertoires. The authors suggested that the approach could potentially be extended to other disease states and immunological phenotypes. Across donors, most TCR sequences were observed very rarely, whereas some public TCRs were present in many individuals. The classifier was reported to diagnose cytomegalovirus status with high specificity and sensitivity in both the original and validation cohorts. In vitro tests confirmed that a few of the cytomegalovirus-associated TCR beta chains recognize cytomegalovirus antigens.

The TCR sequence derives from a woman in her twenties or thirties in good health and CMV-seronegative. Source material: PBMCs. This sequence uses TRBV6-5 and TRBJ2-2; 11 bases in the middle match TRBD1. The bases are TGTGCCAGCAGTCAAGGGACAGGGGGCACCGGGGAGCTGTTTTTT. Protein translation: CASSQGTGGTGELFF.